A selection of T cell receptor beta chains follows, all from one sample in a study of human T cells and chemical hapten exposure. TCRdb ran MiXCR on the RACE reads and lists one entry per CDR3 protein. The sample lists about 120,000 distinct CDR3 sequences; less than 15% were seen once. Material: whole blood, obtained in connection with sensitization to the hapten diphenylcyclopropenone (DPC). The receptor set was obtained from a woman aged 18-29 years with alopecia areata. Some clones in this sample may be carry-over from other donors' samples. Each CDR3 is given with its conserved first and last residue. The order of the fields is V gene, D gene, J gene, clone size, CDR3 DNA, CDR3 protein. A D gene is named only where the DNA matches it firmly. Not every row has a clone size; where given, it reads once, few, many or a size class.

TRBV27	.	TRBJ1-1	many	TGTGCCAGCAGTTTAAAGGGGGAAGGGCACAAAGCTTTCTTT	CASSLKGEGHKAFF
TRBV29-1	TRBD2	TRBJ2-1	.	TGCAGCGTTGAAGATGGGAGACTAGCGGGGGGCAATGAGCAGTTCTTC	CSVEDGRLAGGNEQFF
TRBV5-1	TRBD2	TRBJ2-1	few	TGCGCCAGCAGCTTGGAAGCGGGGGCCCTCTACAATGAGCAGTTCTTC	CASSLEAGALYNEQFF
TRBV5-1	TRBD1	TRBJ1-1	few	TGCGCCAGCAGCAGGCGCCCGGGACAGAAGAACACTGAAGCTTTCTTT	CASSRRPGQKNTEAFF
TRBV7-9	TRBD1	TRBJ1-2	few	TGTGCCAGCAGCTTATCCGGGACAGGGAAAGGCTATGGCTACACCTTC	CASSLSGTGKGYGYTF
TRBV14	TRBD1	TRBJ2-1	.	TGTGCCAGCAGGGAGACAGGGATCGGGCACAATGAGCAGTTCTTC	CASRETGIGHNEQFF
TRBV3-1	TRBD1	TRBJ1-2	few	TGTGCCAGCAGCCAAACTGACAGGGCAGGCGGCTACACCTTC	CASSQTDRAGGYTF
TRBV20-1	TRBD1	TRBJ1-1	few	TGCAGTGCGCGCCGGGACAGGGGTGCTGAAGCTTTCTTT	CSARRDRGAEAFF
TRBV12-3/TRBV12-4	.	TRBJ2-2	.	TGTGCCAGCAGTCTGCGTCCCCCCGTGGACACCGGGGAGCTGTTTTTT	CASSLRPPVDTGELFF
TRBV11-2	TRBD2	TRBJ2-1	few	TGTGCCAGCAGGCCTCTTAGCGGGGCCCGTAGTGAGCAGTTCTTC	CASRPLSGARSEQFF
TRBV6-2/TRBV6-3	TRBD1	TRBJ2-5	.	TGTGCCAGCAGTTCTACAGGGGTCGAAGAGACCCAGTACTTC	CASSSTGVEETQYF
TRBV10-3	.	TRBJ1-2	.	TGTGCCATTCGCGAGGACTATGGCTACACCTTC	CAIREDYGYTF
TRBV18	.	TRBJ2-6	.	TGTGCCAGCTCCGCCGGGGGTCTTGGGGCCAACGTCCTGACTTTC	CASSAGGLGANVLTF
TRBV7-9	.	TRBJ2-3	many	TGTGCCAGCAGCTCCGGGACAGATACGCAGTATTTT	CASSSGTDTQYF
TRBV10-2	.	TRBJ1-2	.	TGCGCCAGCAGTGCCCGGTCTTATGGCTACACCTTC	CASSARSYGYTF
TRBV20-1	.	TRBJ1-1	few	TGCAGTGCTACCGATCCCCCGGGACCGGGGAACACTGAAGCTTTCTTT	CSATDPPGPGNTEAFF
TRBV4-1	TRBD2	TRBJ2-1	.	TGCGCCAGCAGCTCATCCGGGACTAGCGGCGTCAATGAGCAGTTCTTC	CASSSSGTSGVNEQFF
TRBV20-1	.	TRBJ2-6	few	TGCAGTGCTAGAGATTGGGACTCCTCCAGCTCTGGGGCCAACGTCCTGACTTTC	CSARDWDSSSSGANVLTF
TRBV7-9	TRBD1	TRBJ1-6	few	TGTGCCAGCAGCCTAGGACAGGCCGCGGGAAATTCACCCCTCCACTTT	CASSLGQAAGNSPLHF
TRBV28	TRBD1	TRBJ1-5	few	TGTGCCAGCAGCACCATCCCAGGGGGTGGGAGCAATCAGCCCCAGCATTTT	CASSTIPGGGSNQPQHF
TRBV4-3	.	TRBJ2-3	.	TGCGCCAGCAGCCAAACCGTTGGGAACTTGGAGCAGTATTTT	CASSQTVGNLEQYF
TRBV12-3/TRBV12-4	.	TRBJ1-6	many	TGTGCCAGCTGCACGGACAGAGAGAATTCACCCCTCCACTTT	CASCTDRENSPLHF
TRBV3-1	.	TRBJ1-2	many	TGTGCCAGCAGCCAAATACCTTCGGGCTACACCTTC	CASSQIPSGYTF
TRBV7-7	.	TRBJ2-3	few	TGTGCCAGCAGCCCTAGGGACTCAGATACGCAGTATTTT	CASSPRDSDTQYF
TRBV20-1	TRBD2	TRBJ2-3	many	TGCAGTGCTAGAGTGCCACTAGCGGGGGTTGGAGATACGCAGTATTTT	CSARVPLAGVGDTQYF
TRBV5-6	TRBD1	TRBJ1-1	many	TGTGCCAGCAGCTTGGCACAGGGGGCGCAGAACACTGAAGCTTTCTTT	CASSLAQGAQNTEAFF
TRBV7-2	TRBD1	TRBJ1-6	many	TGTGCCAGCAGCTTAATAGCAGGGGGTAGTTCACCCCTCCACTTT	CASSLIAGGSSPLHF
TRBV7-9	TRBD2	TRBJ2-3	many	TGTGCCAGCAGCCCTCGACTAGCGGGGGGGCCGACAACAGATACGCAGTATTTT	CASSPRLAGGPTTDTQYF
TRBV29-1	.	TRBJ2-3	few	TGCAGCGTTGAAGGGGAGGGGGGGCGTGCCACAGATACGCAGTATTTT	CSVEGEGGRATDTQYF
TRBV18	TRBD1	TRBJ1-1	few	TGTGCCAGCTCACCATTTCAATCGGTAGGGGGCGATACTGAAGCTTTCTTT	CASSPFQSVGGDTEAFF
TRBV3-2	.	TRBJ2-7	few	TGTGCCAGCAGCCAAGTTGTAGCGGGGGGGTACTACGAGCAGTACTTC	CASSQVVAGGYYEQYF
TRBV10-1	TRBD1	TRBJ2-1	.	TGCGCCAGCAGCGCAGGGGGTACCTACAATGAGCAGTTCTTC	CASSAGGTYNEQFF
TRBV7-6	.	TRBJ1-2	.	TGTGCCAGCAGCTTAACAGGGAGCCCCTATGGCTACACCTTC	CASSLTGSPYGYTF
TRBV9	TRBD1	TRBJ1-1	.	TGTGCCAGCAGTAACGGGGGGACAGTTCGCACTGAAGCTTTCTTT	CASSNGGTVRTEAFF
TRBV5-1	.	TRBJ2-6	once	TGCGCCAGCAGCTTGGAGTCTGGGGCCAACGTCCTGACTTTC	CASSLESGANVLTF
TRBV6-4	.	TRBJ1-6	many	TGTGCCAGCAGTTGGACAGTTGATTCACCCCTCCACTTT	CASSWTVDSPLHF
TRBV18	.	TRBJ1-3	.	TGTGCCAGCTCACCCCTACCCTCGGGAATCTCTGGAAACACCATATATTTT	CASSPLPSGISGNTIYF
TRBV13	.	TRBJ1-5	many	TGTGCCAGCAGCCAGGGCCGCAATCAGCCCCAGCATTTT	CASSQGRNQPQHF
TRBV6-5	.	TRBJ1-2	many	TGTGCCAGCAGTCCTTCGCGGGCGCGGTTGGGCTACACCTTC	CASSPSRARLGYTF
TRBV28	.	TRBJ2-7	many	TGTGCCAGCAGTTTATTAGGGGGACCCAAGGTAGGCTTC	CASSLLGGPKVGF
TRBV10-2	TRBD2	TRBJ2-1	.	TGCGCCAGCAGTGAGAGGAGCGGGGGGAGGTCCTACAATGAGCAGTTCTTC	CASSERSGGRSYNEQFF
TRBV7-2	.	TRBJ1-6	.	TGTGCCAGCAGCCCGAACCCTCTTAGAGGGGCAGGTTATAATTCACCCCTCCACTTT	CASSPNPLRGAGYNSPLHF
TRBV18	.	TRBJ1-1	many	TGTGCCAGCTCACCTACGGTTCCAGTCGGGGGCATGAACACTGAAGCTTTCTTT	CASSPTVPVGGMNTEAFF
TRBV6-5	.	TRBJ1-6	few	TGTGCCAGCAATCGACAGTCCACCTCCTATAATTCACCCCTCCACTTT	CASNRQSTSYNSPLHF
TRBV11-2	.	TRBJ1-2	.	TGTGCCAGCAGCTTAGGACAGGCATATGGCTACACCTTC	CASSLGQAYGYTF
TRBV5-1	.	TRBJ1-2	.	TGCGCCAGCAGCCGAGGGGCATCCTATGGCTACACCTTC	CASSRGASYGYTF
TRBV20-1	.	TRBJ1-5	.	TGCAGTGCACACGGGGATAGCAATCAGCCCCAGCATTTT	CSAHGDSNQPQHF
TRBV7-9	.	TRBJ2-3	few	TGTGCCAGCAGCCTCCGGACAGACACAGATACGCAGTATTTT	CASSLRTDTDTQYF
TRBV7-2	.	TRBJ1-4	many	TGTGCCAGCAGCCTCCACCGGGGTCAGAATGAAAAACTGTTTTTT	CASSLHRGQNEKLFF
TRBV5-5	.	TRBJ1-5	.	TGTGCCAGCAGCTTGGGGGTTAGCAATCAGCCCCAGCATTTT	CASSLGVSNQPQHF
TRBV28	.	TRBJ2-2	few	TGTGCCAGCAGGGCCGGGAAGCTGTTTTTT	CASRAGKLFF
TRBV6-2/TRBV6-3	.	TRBJ2-7	.	TGTGCCAGCAGTTACTCCCCTTTCTATCATCGGGACTTC	CASSYSPFYHRDF
TRBV15	.	TRBJ2-1	.	TGTGCCACCAGCAGAGTGGCCGCGAAGGACTTCTTC	CATSRVAAKDFF
TRBV18	TRBD1	TRBJ1-6	many	TGTGCCAGCTCACCAGGAGAGGGACAGGGACCCTATAATTCACCCCTCCACTTT	CASSPGEGQGPYNSPLHF
TRBV19	TRBD1	TRBJ1-5	.	TGTGCCAGTAGTACGGGACAGGTCAACAATCAGCCCCAGCATTTT	CASSTGQVNNQPQHF
TRBV7-6	.	TRBJ1-4	few	TGTGCCAGCAGCTTATCGAGTGAAAAACTGTTTTTT	CASSLSSEKLFF
TRBV20-1	TRBD1	TRBJ1-2	many	TGCAGTGCTGGAGTGAGGAGGGACAGGGAAAACTATGGCTACACCTTC	CSAGVRRDRENYGYTF
TRBV7-8	.	TRBJ2-7	few	TGTGCCAGCAGCTTAGGCGCGAGGGGGACTTTATACGAGCAGTACTTC	CASSLGARGTLYEQYF
TRBV10-3	.	TRBJ2-7	few	TGTGCCATCAGTGAGTTGGACTCTTTCGAGCAGTACTTC	CAISELDSFEQYF